Listed here are 22 T cell receptor beta chains from one sample, sequenced in a study of identical twins. TCRdb passed the 5' RACE reads through MiXCR, listing each CDR3 protein once. This sample has 300,000 or so distinct CDR3 sequences, with roughly 10% found just once. The same data also went into a second study, on yellow fever vaccine responses in identical twins.

The sequencing sample was made of CD8+ T cells sorted from blood. These receptors were obtained from a woman under 30 in good health.

The chain uses TRBV20-1 and TRBJ2-7; 8 bases match TRBD1. Germline V gene data show CDR1 as DFQATT and CDR2 as SNEGSKA (reference sequence). The CDR3 totals 14 residues. V shed 0 bases, J shed 6 bases, and the junction held 7 bases outside the gene matches. The CDR3 reads CSARDRDRLSEQYF. The CDR3 DNA follows: TGCAGTGCTAGAGATCGGGACAGGCTTAGCGAGCAGTACTTC.

The table lists this clonotype with many counts. The chain uses TRBV6-1 and TRBJ1-2; no reliable D call. The CDR3 is 13 residues long. V lost 6 bases to trimming and J lost 0 bases, with 8 bases between them. CDR1 MNHNS and CDR2 SASEGT come from the germline V gene. The CDR3 loop reads CASSQLANYGYTF. CDR3 bases: TGTGCCAGCAGCCAACTTGCTAACTATGGCTACACCTTC.

This clonotype occurred many times. V gene TRBV7-9 combines with J gene TRBJ1-3; a weak D match, TRBD1 (5 bases). Trimming cost V 5 bases and J 11 bases, with 7 bases left between them. The germline gives CDR1 SEHNR, CDR2 FQNEAQ (reference sequence). This CDR3 has 10 residues. The CDR3 DNA is TGTGCCAGCAGCGGGGACGCCATATATTTT. Residues: CASSGDAIYF.

Written as DNA, the CDR3 is TGCGCCAGCAGCCAAGACCGTCTAGCGGCAACCTACGAGCAGTACTTC. Protein product: CASSQDRLAATYEQYF. This chain connects TRBV4-3 to TRBJ2-7; 7 bases match TRBD2. The CDR3 totals 16 residues. Germline CDR1 LGHNA, CDR2 YSLEER. The V and J ends lost 0 bases and 2 bases, in that order; junction bases with no gene match: 7.

The V gene is TRBV20-1, the J gene TRBJ1-2, with TRBD1 as a possible D gene (6 bases). The V end was cut by 2 bases, the J end by 3 bases, with 10 bases between. The CDR3 spans 13 residues. Looked up from germline, CDR1 is DFQATT and CDR2 is SNEGSKA (reference sequence). The CDR3, as DNA: TGCAGTGCTAGATTGGGGGCGGACTATGGCTACACCTTC. This encodes CSARLGADYGYTF.

The V call is TRBV7-8, the J call TRBJ2-3; D is possibly TRBD1 (6 bases). CDR3 length: 18 residues. V lost 1 base and J lost 4, with 21 bases in between. Germline loops: CDR1 SGHVS, CDR2 FQNEAQ. The CDR3 nucleotides read TGTGCCAGCAGCTTAGTTCCGGACAGAATTTTTCCCCCAGATACGCAGTATTTT. Translating it yields CASSLVPDRIFPPDTQYF.

This clonotype appeared many times. The chain has TRBV20-1 and TRBJ2-5; tentative D call: TRBD2 (5 bases). The V and J ends lost 3 bases and 1 base respectively, with 18 bases between them. CDR1 and CDR2 from the germline V gene are DFQATT and SNEGSKA (reference sequence). The CDR3 totals 16 residues. The CDR3 loop is CSASELAGLAQETQYF. The DNA for the CDR3 is TGCAGTGCTAGCGAGCTGGCTGGGCTAGCCCAAGAGACCCAGTACTTC.

This clonotype rates as medium-sized. The chain is built from TRBV6-2 or TRBV6-3 and TRBJ2-3; 10 bases map to TRBD2. From germline, CDR1 is MNHEY and CDR2 SVGEGT. J lost 0 bases, V lost 4 bases, and 1 base had no gene match. This CDR3 is built from 15 residues. The CDR3 is CASSLTSGSTDTQYF. In DNA form, the CDR3 reads TGTGCCAGCAGTTTGACTAGCGGGAGCACAGATACGCAGTATTTT.

This clonotype has ten or more counts. The gene calls are TRBV19 and TRBJ1-2; D is unresolved. The CDR3 consists of 14 residues. Germline V gene lookup returns CDR1 LNHDA and CDR2 SQIVND (reference sequence). Trimming stripped 5 bases from V and 4 bases from J, with 14 bases between. CDR3 sequence: CASSAYGGSYGYTF. DNA of the CDR3: TGTGCCAGTAGTGCCTATGGAGGGAGCTATGGCTACACCTTC.

J is TRBJ2-1 and V is TRBV5-1, with D maybe TRBD2 (5 bases). Trimming took off 4 bases at V and 8 bases at J, with 10 bases between the two ends. The CDR3 contains 12 residues. Germline loops: CDR1 SGHRS, CDR2 YFSETQ. The CDR3 loop reads CASSQTIDEQFF. CDR3 nucleotides: TGCGCCAGCAGCCAGACTATAGATGAGCAGTTCTTC.

This clonotype was seen only a few times. This chain links TRBV29-1 with TRBJ1-1; no firm D call. The CDR3 is 12 amino acids. Trimming left V 5 bases short and J 1 base short, with 8 bases between. Germline loops: CDR1 SQVTM, CDR2 ANQGSEA. CDR3 sequence: CSVYKGNTEAFF. The CDR3 coding sequence is TGCAGCGTTTACAAGGGGAACACTGAAGCTTTCTTT.

There are a few counts of this clonotype. The chain links TRBV4-3 to TRBJ1-4; perhaps TRBD1 as D (6 bases). The CDR3 runs 17 residues. Trimming took off 4 bases at V and 2 bases at J, with 17 bases between the two ends. The germline V gene has CDR1 LGHNA and CDR2 YSLEER. In DNA form, the CDR3 reads TGCGCCAGCAGCCTACAGGGTCGGTATGGGACTAATGAAAAACTGTTTTTT. Protein product: CASSLQGRYGTNEKLFF.

This clonotype came up many times. The chain is built from TRBV10-3 and TRBJ2-7, with 8 bases identical to TRBD1. Germline V gives CDR1 ENHRY, CDR2 SYGVKD. The trim removed 8 bases at V and 6 bases at J, leaving 3 bases unmatched. The CDR3 is 11 residues long. Here the CDR3 DNA reads TGTGCCATCCAAACAGGGGGCGAGCAGTACTTC. This encodes CAIQTGGEQYF.

The table lists this clonotype with a few counts. The chain combines TRBV20-1 with TRBJ2-7; no reliable D call. CDR3 length: 16 residues. Germline assignment: CDR1 DFQATT and CDR2 SNEGSKA (reference sequence). The germline V and J ends were trimmed by 3 bases and 4 bases, with 22 bases remaining between them. Here the CDR3 DNA reads TGCAGTGCTAGGGACCTCAAGGCTCAAAGCCTATACGAGCAGTACTTC. This codes for CSARDLKAQSLYEQYF.

The CDR3 nucleotides are TGTGCCAGCACCGAGTTGGGGGCTGGGCTGGGTACGCAGTATTTT. Its translation: CASTELGAGLGTQYF. V is TRBV28 and J is TRBJ2-3; TRBD1 is a possible D gene (6 bases). Germline lookup yields CDR1 MDHEN and CDR2 SYDVKM. The CDR3 runs to 15 residues. V lost 7 bases and J lost 8, with 22 bases in between.

The J gene is TRBJ2-5, the V gene TRBV7-9; 7 bases fit TRBD2. The CDR3 loop spans 16 amino acids. The germline V gene encodes CDR1 SEHNR and CDR2 FQNEAQ (reference sequence). J was trimmed by 7 bases and V by 4 bases; bases with no gene match: 15. CDR3 bases: TGTGCCAGCAGCTCACTTCGGGACGGGAGGTCGGCGACCCAGTACTTC. Translated, it gives CASSSLRDGRSATQYF.

This clonotype came up many times. This chain links TRBV5-5 with TRBJ2-7, with D tentatively TRBD1 or TRBD2 (5 bases each). The CDR3 length is 15 residues. Trimming removed 6 bases from V and 3 bases from J, with 19 bases in between. Looked up from germline, CDR1 is SGHKS and CDR2 is YYEKEE (reference sequence). In nucleotides, the CDR3 is TGTGCCAGCAACCCTTTGGAGCGGACATTCTACGAGCAGTACTTC. This translates into CASNPLERTFYEQYF.

In its sample, this clonotype was seen many times. Here the CDR3 reads CASSYLDSGQPQHF. In DNA, the CDR3 is TGTGCCAGCAGTTACCTCGATTCGGGTCAGCCCCAGCATTTT. The genes are TRBV6-8 and TRBJ1-5; D is uncertain. Germline CDR1 and CDR2: MNHGY and SAAAGT. V was clipped by 2 bases and J by 6 bases, with 11 bases between them. This CDR3 is built from 14 residues.

This clonotype was seen repeatedly, ten times or more. The V and J genes are TRBV3-1 and TRBJ2-7; no clear D. The CDR3 covers 16 residues. Deletions cut 2 bases from V and 5 bases from J, with 19 bases between. Germline lookup yields CDR1 LGHDT and CDR2 YNNKEL (reference sequence). The CDR3 reads CASSQNPDNSLDEQYF. CDR3 bases: TGTGCCAGCAGCCAAAATCCCGACAATTCCCTCGACGAGCAGTACTTC.

In this sample, this clonotype turned up a few times. The rearrangement joins TRBV20-1 to TRBJ2-7, with D possibly TRBD2 on 6 matching bases. Germline V gene lookup returns CDR1 DFQATT and CDR2 SNEGSKA (reference sequence). Trimming stripped 3 bases from V and 5 bases from J, with 20 bases between. The CDR3 sequence is 15 residues long. The CDR3 region has the DNA TGCAGTGCTAGGGGGGAAGGGAGGTTAAATGACGAGCAGTACTTC. Translation gives CSARGEGRLNDEQYF.

This chain joins TRBV12-3 or TRBV12-4 and TRBJ1-5, with D possibly being TRBD1 (6 bases). The ends were cut back, 5 bases at V and 4 bases at J, with 12 bases in the middle. CDR3 length: 14 amino acids. The CDR3 DNA reads TGTGCCAGCAGTAACCGGGACACAAATCAGCCCCAGCATTTT. Translation gives CASSNRDTNQPQHF.

This clonotype was seen at least ten times. The V gene is TRBV28, the J gene TRBJ2-1; 12 nucleotides line up with TRBD2. Trimming took 8 bases from V and 8 from J; bases not matched to a gene: 7. Germline lookup yields CDR1 MDHEN and CDR2 SYDVKM. The CDR3 covers 14 residues. In DNA, the CDR3 is TGTGCCAGCCACCCTAGCGGGGGGGCCCATGAGCAGTTCTTC. This codes for CASHPSGGAHEQFF.